A single T cell receptor beta chain is shown here with its context. This specimen belongs to a study of blood T cell repertoires in COVID-19. Study in general: T cells, B-cell-depleted T cells, or PBMCs provided the cDNA or gDNA that served as material.

Original data processing: It was from reference gene primer amplification that nucleated cell counts were estimated. Some clones are missing from TCRdb's copy, which holds only in-frame ones; the method was immunoSEQ multiplex PCR. V, J and clone size are those of that table, while D and trimming were read from the DNA. The sample holds about 310,000 clones, roughly 86% seen once. This CDR3 has 15 residues. Germline values: CDR1 SGDLS, CDR2 YYNGEE. Unmatched junction bases numbered 4, after V lost 0 bases and J lost 4 bases. Sequencing was performed on peripheral blood. This sequence was found in a man between 65 and 79 years old with acute or convalescent COVID-19. The genes are TRBV9 and TRBJ2-1; 7 nucleotides agree with TRBD2. This chain's CDR3 is CASSVGRGGYNEQFF. DNA of the CDR3: TGTGCCAGCAGCGTAGGTCGCGGGGGTTACAATGAGCAGTTCTTC.